This T cell receptor (beta chain) was sequenced during a study of cytomegalovirus exposure and HLA in healthy donors. Study summary: A preliminary data release comprised 80 million or so unique TCRs obtained from HLA-typed donors. Among the approximately 400 donors who were genotyped, around 77% fell in the genetic ancestry cluster that is associated with self-reported Caucasian donors. The study, taken as a whole, reports: TCR beta V segments were, for the most part, productive about 87% or about 30% of the time in an earlier analysis. HLA allele associations emerged for around 15,000 TCR beta sequences in a later analysis, at 0.05 false discovery rate.

Germline V CDR1 and CDR2: SEHNR, FQNEAQ (reference sequence). Trimming at V came to 6 bases and at J to 4 bases, leaving 9 bases not matched to a gene. The CDR3 sequence is 14 residues long. As concerns this clone: Antigen: not known.

The PCR employed 60 Vbeta primers together with 13 Jbeta primers. Generated by immunoSEQ multiplex PCR, the TCRdb table keeps only in-frame clones and is missing some. The table shows over 150,000 clones, with approximately 80% occurring only once. The TCR comes from a woman between 40 and 55 years old in good health and CMV-seropositive. Sequencing was done on a sample of PBMCs. V is TRBV7-9 and J is TRBJ2-7; TRBD1 aligns across 7 bases. This CDR3 is CASRGTAAEYEQYF. The CDR3, as DNA: TGTGCCAGCAGGGGGACAGCGGCGGAATACGAGCAGTACTTC.